This T cell receptor beta chain is from a study of graft-versus-host responses after intestinal transplantation. Profiled with immunoSEQ multiplex PCR; TCRdb holds only in-frame clones, not every one. This sample has roughly 80,000 clones, with about 90% found just once. Study-level points and caveats: Graft-donor T cell macrochimerism coincided with high graft-versus-host to host-versus-graft clonal ratios in allografts.

Of note for this clone: The antigen is not known.

The CDR3 spans 15 residues. CDR1 is MRHNA, CDR2 SNTAGT, per germline. V lost 3 bases and J lost 10, with 19 bases in between. This rearrangement joins TRBV6-4 to TRBJ2-1; possibly TRBD2 for D (6 bases). This specimen consisted of PBMCs, obtained 98 days after intestinal transplantation. The clonotype originates from a human patient who received an intestinal transplant, so some T cells may come from the graft donor. The CDR3 sequence: CASSEEGGALYEQFF. The CDR3 nucleotides are TGTGCCAGCAGTGAAGAGGGCGGGGCCCTTTACGAGCAGTTCTTC.